The rows below give T cell receptor beta chains drawn from one sample of a study of CD8 T cells in ankylosing spondylitis. MiXCR, run by TCRdb on the 5' RACE reads, gives a single entry per CDR3 protein. Of around 320,000 distinct CDR3 sequences listed, roughly 20% are singletons. The sequencing input was blood, either unsorted or a sorted T cell fraction (not recorded which). These receptors all stem from a female donor with ankylosing spondylitis or in good health (not recorded which). Each CDR3 is given with its conserved first and last residue. Each record gives: D gene, V gene, CDR3 protein. D genes are given only for firm matches.

D: .; V: TRBV4-2; CDR3: CASSEVVGGNEQFF
D: TRBD1; V: TRBV29-1; CDR3: CSTTRDRLETQYF
D: .; V: TRBV4-1; CDR3: CASSQEPYREGGEQYF
D: TRBD2; V: TRBV29-1; CDR3: CSGRLAPSTDTQYF
D: .; V: TRBV2; CDR3: CASRENSYNEQFF
D: .; V: TRBV9; CDR3: CASIAQGRSEQYF
D: TRBD1; V: TRBV20-1; CDR3: CSARVGTGVDGYTF
D: .; V: TRBV4-1; CDR3: CASSFRDGAYEQYF
D: .; V: TRBV9; CDR3: CASSPEGGPDTQYF
D: .; V: TRBV20-1; CDR3: CSASPDSATEAFF
D: TRBD2; V: TRBV6-1; CDR3: CASSQERGRSADTQYF
D: TRBD2; V: TRBV20-1; CDR3: CSASRTSRYYEQYF
D: .; V: TRBV12-3/TRBV12-4; CDR3: CASSWGGPSTDTQYF
D: TRBD1; V: TRBV6-1; CDR3: CASSPTGVTSGELFF
D: TRBD1; V: TRBV28; CDR3: CASSIRQGMTKNIQYF
D: TRBD1; V: TRBV7-2; CDR3: CASSLAGGTGDYEQYF
D: .; V: TRBV18; CDR3: CASSPVNLETNTEAFF
D: TRBD2; V: TRBV2; CDR3: CASTGLTPYNEQFF
D: .; V: TRBV6-5; CDR3: CASSYSKGDNQPQHF
D: TRBD2; V: TRBV7-3; CDR3: CASLRWGLAGANEQYF
D: TRBD2; V: TRBV5-1; CDR3: CASSLVAGGLNTGELFF
D: .; V: TRBV10-3; CDR3: CAISESDVWQETQYF
D: TRBD1; V: TRBV12-3/TRBV12-4; CDR3: CASTPGQVSYNEQFF
D: .; V: TRBV19; CDR3: CASSIQSVAFF
D: .; V: TRBV5-1; CDR3: CASSSQTSTDTQYF
D: .; V: TRBV20-1; CDR3: CSADTGTQYNEQFF
D: TRBD1; V: TRBV20-1; CDR3: CSATRDRGIYGYTF
D: .; V: TRBV29-1; CDR3: CSGGVKGNEQFF
D: TRBD2; V: TRBV3-1; CDR3: CASSQGVAGDNEQFF
D: TRBD2; V: TRBV20-1; CDR3: CSASELAGANNEQFF
D: TRBD1; V: TRBV6-1; CDR3: CASGRQGDLSGANVLTF
D: .; V: TRBV9; CDR3: CASTKRLNTGELFF
D: TRBD1; V: TRBV10-3; CDR3: CAISESGTETYEQYF
D: .; V: TRBV30; CDR3: CAWTQRDGQFF
D: TRBD2; V: TRBV5-5; CDR3: CASSLALAAFGEQFF
D: TRBD2; V: TRBV10-3; CDR3: CAIGPSGGTDTQYF
D: .; V: TRBV7-2; CDR3: CASSRGLVPYEQYF
D: .; V: TRBV2; CDR3: CASSPDIYEQYF
D: .; V: TRBV10-3; CDR3: CAISPPDQETQYF
D: .; V: TRBV27; CDR3: CASSPPGANQPQHF
D: TRBD2; V: TRBV3-1; CDR3: CASSSGGGRGDTQYF
D: TRBD2; V: TRBV20-1; CDR3: CSARMGGRVGEQFF
D: .; V: TRBV28; CDR3: CASSGLTAYEQYF
D: .; V: TRBV2; CDR3: CASSAPGLAYEQYF
D: TRBD2; V: TRBV20-1; CDR3: CSATPSGRTDTQYF
D: TRBD2; V: TRBV12-3/TRBV12-4; CDR3: CASQREGLYEQYF
D: .; V: TRBV15; CDR3: CATSMEGIYGYTF
D: .; V: TRBV20-1; CDR3: CSAQPSGLWSEAFF
D: TRBD2; V: TRBV20-1; CDR3: CSARTSGTTDTQYF
D: .; V: TRBV7-9; CDR3: CASSLGQGFDEQYF
D: .; V: TRBV10-3; CDR3: CAISESSESSYNEQFF
D: .; V: TRBV5-1; CDR3: CASSWGDKLSTDTQYF